This TCR beta chain was captured in a study of blood T cell repertoires in COVID-19. Study as a whole: The United States, Italy and Spain supplied acute and convalescent COVID-19 samples. T cells, B-cell-depleted T cells, or PBMCs supplied cDNA or gDNA.

Study processing details: Estimation of nucleated cell counts relied on the amplification of reference gene primers. Method: immunoSEQ multiplex PCR; TCRdb's copy keeps in-frame clones and lacks some. That table gives V, J and clone size, and the DNA gave D and trimming. This table has 270,000 or so clones, approximately 83% appearing once. CDR1 and CDR2 from the germline V gene are MNHEY and SMNVEV (reference sequence). This CDR3 has 15 amino acids. The J segment lost 7 bases and the V segment lost 5 bases, leaving 8 bases of the junction unmatched. This chain uses TRBV27 with TRBJ2-2, with 9 bases that match TRBD2. The sample consisted of peripheral blood. The source of this sequence is a human donor in a cohort sampled during active COVID-19. The CDR3 DNA reads TGTGCCAGCAGTCCCTGGACTAGCGAGGGCGGGGAGCTGTTTTTT. It codes for CASSPWTSEGGELFF.